Reported below is one T cell receptor beta chain. The data are from a study of CXCR3-negative and CXCR3-positive naive CD8 T cells. 5' RACE that incorporated UMI labels was used to prepare the TRB cDNA libraries. No DNA is given; TCRdb re-called the 5' RACE reads and lists each CDR3 protein once. The sample data list about 130,000 distinct CDR3 sequences. The CDR3 runs to 16 residues. This chain joins TRBV12-3 or TRBV12-4 and TRBJ2-1; TCRdb returns TRBD1, unconfirmable since there is no DNA. Sequenced material: naive CXCR3- CD8+ T cells from blood. Subset indicated: CD45RO-CCR7+CD27+CD95- naive CD8+ T cells lacking CXCR3 (TNR3-). The clonotype originates from a human donor in good health. Some clones in this sample may be carry-over from other donors' samples. The chain's CDR3 is CASSPKTASAGNEQFF.